These T cell receptor beta chains were read from a single sample in a study of cytomegalovirus exposure and HLA in healthy donors. Using immunoSEQ multiplex PCR, the repertoire was profiled, and TCRdb retains in-frame clones only, with some absent. The sample lists 150,000 to 200,000 clones, around 86% seen once, with under 1% in the top ten. The sample comprised PBMCs. The source of these receptors is a girl aged 2-10 years in good health and CMV-seropositive. CDR3s include the opening cysteine and the closing phenylalanine or tryptophan. The D gene is left open where the match is weak. Clone size appears in some rows only: once, few, many, or a class for an expanded clone.

j_gene	v_gene	d_gene	len	abundance	CDR3nt	CDR3aa
TRBJ2-1	TRBV4-2	TRBD1	15	few	TGTGCCAGCAGCCAAACGACAGGGGACTACAATGAGCAGTTCTTC	CASSQTTGDYNEQFF
TRBJ1-2	TRBV7-9	-	13	-	TGTGCCAGCAGCTTAGTCCAGGTTACGGGCTACACCTTC	CASSLVQVTGYTF
TRBJ2-7	TRBV13	-	14	-	TGTGCCAGCAGCTTAGCGGGAGCCCACTACGAGCAGTACTTC	CASSLAGAHYEQYF
TRBJ2-2	TRBV4-1	TRBD2	16	-	TGCGCCAGCAGCCAAGATAGGCGGGAGGTTAACGGGGAGCTGTTTTTT	CASSQDRREVNGELFF
TRBJ2-7	TRBV4-1	TRBD2	15	-	TGCGCCAGCAGCCACCCCGGGACTAGTTTGGACGAGCAGTACTTC	CASSHPGTSLDEQYF
TRBJ2-7	TRBV10-3	-	11	-	TGTGCCATCAGTGCGGGTTACGAGCAGTACTTC	CAISAGYEQYF
TRBJ2-1	TRBV6-6	TRBD2	16	-	TGTGCCAGCAGTTACCCCCCTAGCGGGAGTCGGTATGAGCAGTTCTTC	CASSYPPSGSRYEQFF
TRBJ2-2	TRBV28	-	14	-	TGTGCCAGCAGTTTCTGGCCGAACACCGGGGAGCTGTTTTTT	CASSFWPNTGELFF
TRBJ2-6	TRBV30	-	15	-	TGTGCCTGGAGCGCAGGGTACTCTGGGGCCAACGTCCTGACTTTC	CAWSAGYSGANVLTF
TRBJ2-3	TRBV10-1	TRBD2	16	-	TGCGCCAGCAGTGAATTGGAGCGGGAGTATGTGGATACGCAGTATTTT	CASSELEREYVDTQYF
TRBJ1-5	TRBV28	-	15	-	TGTGCCAGCAGTTTGCGGGGACGGGGCAATCAGCCCCAGCATTTT	CASSLRGRGNQPQHF
TRBJ1-3	TRBV18	-	15	few	TGTGCCAGCTCACCACGGGCCGCGGGAGGAAACACCATATATTTT	CASSPRAAGGNTIYF
TRBJ2-6	TRBV30	-	12	-	TGTGCCTGGAGTCCTCTGCGCAACGTCCTGACTTTC	CAWSPLRNVLTF
TRBJ2-4	TRBV7-9	-	16	-	TGTGCCAGCAGCTTAGTGCCGGGTCCAGCCAAAAACATTCAGTACTTC	CASSLVPGPAKNIQYF
TRBJ2-4	TRBV4-1	TRBD2	18	few	TGCGCCAGCAGCTCGGGACTAGCGGGAGGGAAAGGCAAAAACATTCAGTACTTC	CASSSGLAGGKGKNIQYF
TRBJ1-1	TRBV5-1	-	13	-	TGCGCCAGCAGCCCGGGGGTGGGCACTGAAGCTTTCTTT	CASSPGVGTEAFF
TRBJ2-3	TRBV6-5	-	14	-	TGTGCCAGCAGCCGTAGCGGTAGCACAGATACGCAGTATTTT	CASSRSGSTDTQYF
TRBJ1-1	TRBV10-3	-	12	few	TGTGCCAGCACAGGGCGGGACACTGAAGCTTTCTTT	CASTGRDTEAFF
TRBJ2-1	TRBV29-1	TRBD2	14	-	TGCAGCGTTGAAATAGCGGGAGGAGACAATGAGCAGTTCTTC	CSVEIAGGDNEQFF
TRBJ2-5	TRBV30	-	13	once	TGTGCCTGGAGCTGGACTACAAAAGAGACCCAGTACTTC	CAWSWTTKETQYF
TRBJ2-5	TRBV30	-	11	-	TGTGCCTGGCAAGCGACGGAGACCCAGTACTTC	CAWQATETQYF
TRBJ1-6	TRBV30	-	17	once	TGTGCCTGGAGTGACGGGGGGCAGAGCTCCTATAATTCACCCCTCCACTTT	CAWSDGGQSSYNSPLHF
TRBJ2-2	TRBV7-9	TRBD2	18	once	TGTTCCAGCAGCCTATGGACTAGCGGGTTCATAAACACCGGGGAGCTGTTTTTT	CSSSLWTSGFINTGELFF
TRBJ2-3	TRBV5-1	TRBD2	15	-	TGCGCCAGCAGCCAAGTAGCGGGAGCCCCAGATACGCAGTATTTT	CASSQVAGAPDTQYF
TRBJ1-1	TRBV7-8	-	12	-	TGTGCCAGCAGCTTAGCGGAGACTGAAGCTTTCTTT	CASSLAETEAFF
TRBJ2-7	TRBV30	-	12	-	TGTGCCGGCGGGACAGTAGACTACGAGCAGTACTTC	CAGGTVDYEQYF
TRBJ2-7	TRBV6-4	-	13	-	TGTGCCAGCAGCGAGGGGGAGGGAAGCGAGCAGTACTTC	CASSEGEGSEQYF
TRBJ2-2	TRBV4-1	-	13	-	TGCGCCAGCAGCCAAGTGACTAGCGGGGAGCTGTTTTTT	CASSQVTSGELFF
TRBJ2-7	TRBV9	TRBD2	15	-	TGTGCCAGCAGCTCCCCCGTAGGAGCGGGAGGCGAGCAGTACTTC	CASSSPVGAGGEQYF
TRBJ2-2	TRBV30	-	15	once	TGTGCCTGGTCCTTGCGCCGGTTTGGCACCGGGGAGCTGTTTTTT	CAWSLRRFGTGELFF
TRBJ2-3	TRBV5-6	TRBD2	14	-	TGTGCCAGCAGCTTGCTGGGGGGGAGAGATACGCAGTATTTT	CASSLLGGRDTQYF
TRBJ1-2	TRBV4-1	TRBD1	15	-	TGCGCCAGCAGCCCCAACAGGGGCCGAATGTATGGCTACACCTTC	CASSPNRGRMYGYTF
TRBJ2-6	TRBV4-1	TRBD1	18	-	TGCGCCAGCAGCCAACCGGGACAGGGTTCTCCTGGGGCCAACGTCCTGACTTTC	CASSQPGQGSPGANVLTF
TRBJ1-1	TRBV30	-	13	-	TGTGCCTGGATGGAGGAAGTGAACACTGAAGCTTTCTTT	CAWMEEVNTEAFF